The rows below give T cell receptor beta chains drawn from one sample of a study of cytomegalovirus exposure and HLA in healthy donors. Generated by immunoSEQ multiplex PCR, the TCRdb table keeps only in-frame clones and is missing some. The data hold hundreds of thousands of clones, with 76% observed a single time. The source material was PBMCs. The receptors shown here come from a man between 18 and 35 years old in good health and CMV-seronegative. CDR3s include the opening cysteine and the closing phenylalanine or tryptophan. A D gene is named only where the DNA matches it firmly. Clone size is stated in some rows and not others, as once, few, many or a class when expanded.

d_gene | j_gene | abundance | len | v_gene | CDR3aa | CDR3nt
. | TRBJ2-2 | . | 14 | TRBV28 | CASTRGGYTGELFF | TGTGCCAGCACCAGAGGGGGATACACCGGGGAGCTGTTTTTT
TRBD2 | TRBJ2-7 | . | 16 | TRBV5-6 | CASSVLAGKTSYEQYF | TGTGCCAGCAGCGTACTAGCGGGCAAGACCTCCTACGAGCAGTACTTC
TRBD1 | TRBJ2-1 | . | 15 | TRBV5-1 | CASSLGQGAYNEQFF | TGCGCCAGCAGCTTGGGACAGGGGGCCTACAATGAGCAGTTCTTC
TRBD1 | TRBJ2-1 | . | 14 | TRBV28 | CASRSGTGVYEQFF | TGTGCCAGCAGATCCGGGACAGGGGTCTATGAGCAGTTCTTC
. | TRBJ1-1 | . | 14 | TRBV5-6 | CASSQGGSVTEAFF | TGTGCCAGCAGCCAGGGAGGGTCGGTCACTGAAGCTTTCTTT
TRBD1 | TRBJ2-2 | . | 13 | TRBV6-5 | CASTRQGSGELFF | TGTGCCAGTACAAGACAGGGGTCCGGGGAGCTGTTTTTT
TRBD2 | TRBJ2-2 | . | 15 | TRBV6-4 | CASSERREGTGELFF | TGTGCCAGCAGTGAGCGGCGGGAGGGGACCGGGGAGCTGTTTTTT
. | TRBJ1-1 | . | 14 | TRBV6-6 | CASRNRVVGSEAFF | TGTGCCAGCAGAAACAGGGTGGTGGGGTCTGAAGCTTTCTTT
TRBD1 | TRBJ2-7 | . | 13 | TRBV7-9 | CASSFALEDRVGF | TGTGCCAGCAGCTTCGCCCTTGAGGACAGGGTGGGCTTC
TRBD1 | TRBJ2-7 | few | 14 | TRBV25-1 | CASSDRGRTYEQYF | TGTGCCAGCAGTGACAGGGGGCGAACCTACGAGCAGTACTTC
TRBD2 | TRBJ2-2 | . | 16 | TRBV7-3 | CASSPPGLAHTGELFF | TGTGCCAGCAGTCCACCGGGACTAGCGCACACCGGGGAGCTGTTTTTT
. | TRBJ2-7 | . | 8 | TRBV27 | CASSLPLF | TGTGCCAGCAGTTTACCTCTTTTC
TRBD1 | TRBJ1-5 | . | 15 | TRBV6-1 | CASSVPWDRVVAQHF | TGTGCCAGCAGTGTCCCCTGGGACAGGGTTGTGGCCCAGCATTTT
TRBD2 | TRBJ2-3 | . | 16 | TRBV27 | CASSFRAGVSSDTQYF | TGTGCCAGCAGTTTTCGAGCGGGAGTGTCTTCTGATACGCAGTATTTT
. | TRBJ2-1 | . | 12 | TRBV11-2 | CASSWPYNEQFF | TGTGCCAGCAGCTGGCCTTACAATGAGCAGTTCTTC
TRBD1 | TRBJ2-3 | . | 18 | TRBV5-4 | CASSAGTGGGGGTDTQYF | TGTGCCAGCAGCGCTGGGACAGGGGGCGGGGGAGGCACAGATACGCAGTATTTT
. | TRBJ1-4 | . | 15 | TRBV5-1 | CASSLARATNEKLFF | TGCGCCAGCAGCTTGGCCCGGGCAACTAATGAAAAACTGTTTTTT
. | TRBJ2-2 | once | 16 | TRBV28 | CASRPTGLANTGELFF | TGTGCCAGCAGACCCACAGGGCTAGCGAACACCGGGGAGCTGTTTTTT
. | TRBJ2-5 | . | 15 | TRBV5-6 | CASSLETGTQETQYF | TGTGCCAGCAGCTTGGAGACAGGAACTCAAGAGACCCAGTACTTC
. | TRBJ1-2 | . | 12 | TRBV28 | CASSSFLYGYTF | TGTGCCAGCAGTTCCTTCCTTTATGGCTACACCTTC
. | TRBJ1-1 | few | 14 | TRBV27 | CASSPRQMNTEAFF | TGTGCCAGCAGTCCCCGACAGATGAACACTGAAGCTTTCTTT
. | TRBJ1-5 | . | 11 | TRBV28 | CASSENQPQHF | TGTGCCAGCAGTGAGAATCAGCCCCAGCATTTT
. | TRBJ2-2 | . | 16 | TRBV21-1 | CASSADGQGCTGELFF | TGTGCCAGCAGCGCCGACGGACAGGGATGCACCGGGGAGCTGTTTTTT
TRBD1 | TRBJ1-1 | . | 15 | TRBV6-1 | CASSRYVGGGTEAFF | TGTGCCAGCAGCCGGTATGTAGGGGGCGGCACTGAAGCTTTCTTT
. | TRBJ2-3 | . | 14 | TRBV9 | CASSPSVFSDTQYF | TGTGCCAGCAGCCCGAGCGTCTTTAGCGATACGCAGTATTTT
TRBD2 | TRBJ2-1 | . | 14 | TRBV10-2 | CASSETGGGHEQFF | TGCGCCAGCAGTGAGACGGGAGGTGGACATGAGCAGTTCTTC
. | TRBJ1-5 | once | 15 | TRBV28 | CASSLGGISNQPQHF | TGTGCCAGCAGTCTGGGGGGGATTAGCAATCAGCCCCAGCATTTT